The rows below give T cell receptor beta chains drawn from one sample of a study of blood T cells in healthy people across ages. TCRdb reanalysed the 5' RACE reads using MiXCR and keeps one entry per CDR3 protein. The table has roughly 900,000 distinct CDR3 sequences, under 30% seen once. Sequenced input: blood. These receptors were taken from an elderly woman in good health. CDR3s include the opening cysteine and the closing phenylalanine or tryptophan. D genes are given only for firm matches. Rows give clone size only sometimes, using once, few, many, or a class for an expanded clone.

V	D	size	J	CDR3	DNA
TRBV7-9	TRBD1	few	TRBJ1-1	CASISGGALFSTTEAFF	TGTGCCAGCATCTCAGGGGGGGCGCTTTTCTCCACCACTGAAGCTTTCTTT
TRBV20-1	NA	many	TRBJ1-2	CSVSRQYGYTF	TGCAGTGTCAGCAGGCAGTATGGCTACACCTTC
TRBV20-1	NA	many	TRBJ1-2	CSARDTGSYGYTF	TGCAGTGCTAGAGATACAGGGTCCTATGGCTACACCTTC
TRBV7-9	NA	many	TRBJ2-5	CASSRGGIEQGTQYF	TGTGCCAGCAGCCGAGGAGGGATCGAACAAGGAACCCAGTACTTC
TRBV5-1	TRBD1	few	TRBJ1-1	CASSLEGARLMNTEAFF	TGCGCCAGCAGCTTGGAGGGGGCACGTCTCATGAACACTGAAGCTTTCTTT
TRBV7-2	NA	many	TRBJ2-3	CASSLLGRIPGSTDTQYF	TGTGCCAGCAGCTTATTGGGAAGAATCCCGGGGTCCACAGATACGCAGTATTTT
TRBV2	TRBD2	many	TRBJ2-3	CASRALAGGPDTQYF	TGTGCCAGCAGGGCACTAGCGGGGGGGCCCGATACGCAGTATTTT
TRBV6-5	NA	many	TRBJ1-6	CASSLTGANSPLHF	TGTGCCAGCAGCCTGACAGGAGCTAATTCACCCCTCCACTTT
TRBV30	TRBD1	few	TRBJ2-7	CAWSTTGTGVKYEQYF	TGTGCCTGGAGTACGACAGGGACAGGGGTTAAATACGAGCAGTACTTC
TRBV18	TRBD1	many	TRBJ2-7	CASSPGDSTYEQYF	TGTGCCAGCTCACCGGGGGACAGCACCTACGAGCAGTACTTC
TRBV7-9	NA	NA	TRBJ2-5	CASKTGGGSQGEQYF	TGTGCCAGCAAAACAGGCGGGGGTTCCCAGGGGGAGCAGTACTTC
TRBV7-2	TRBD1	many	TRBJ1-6	CASSSGGLSYNSPLHF	TGTGCCAGCAGCTCAGGGGGACTCTCCTATAATTCACCCCTCCACTTT
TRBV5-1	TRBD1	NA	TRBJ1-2	CASSHRDRADYGYTF	TGCGCCAGCAGCCATCGGGACAGGGCGGACTATGGCTACACCTTC
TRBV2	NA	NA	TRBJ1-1	CASRQQMNTEAFF	TGTGCCAGTCGACAGCAAATGAACACTGAAGCTTTCTTT
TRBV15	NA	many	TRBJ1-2	CATSREGGYTF	TGTGCCACCAGCAGAGAGGGTGGCTACACCTTC
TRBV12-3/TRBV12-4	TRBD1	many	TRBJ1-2	CASRSGTGTYYGYTF	TGTGCCAGCAGGTCCGGGACAGGCACCTACTATGGCTACACCTTC
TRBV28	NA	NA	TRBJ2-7	CASSLVSGSSVRQYF	TGTGCCAGCAGTCTAGTCAGCGGGTCGAGCGTGCGGCAGTACTTC
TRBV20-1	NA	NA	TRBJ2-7	CSARTGTLAYEQYF	TGCAGTGCTAGGACCGGGACCCTAGCCTACGAGCAGTACTTC
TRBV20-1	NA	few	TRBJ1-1	CSAGGQGLNTEAFF	TGCAGTGCTGGCGGTCAGGGTTTGAACACTGAAGCTTTCTTT
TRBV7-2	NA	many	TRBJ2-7	CASSLSAGFYEQYF	TGTGCCAGCAGCTTAAGTGCAGGGTTCTACGAGCAGTACTTC
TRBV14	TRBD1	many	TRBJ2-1	CASSQGTGTGQFF	TGTGCCAGCAGCCAAGGGACCGGGACAGGACAGTTCTTC
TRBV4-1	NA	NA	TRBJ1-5	CASSLEGNNQPQHF	TGCGCCAGCAGCCTCGAGGGTAACAATCAGCCCCAGCATTTT
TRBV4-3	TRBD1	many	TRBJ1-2	CASSDGTAYGYTF	TGCGCCAGCAGCGACGGGACAGCCTATGGCTACACCTTC
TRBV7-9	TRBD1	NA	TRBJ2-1	CASSVRDSSFSYNEQFF	TGTGCCAGCAGCGTACGGGACAGTTCCTTCTCCTACAATGAGCAGTTCTTC
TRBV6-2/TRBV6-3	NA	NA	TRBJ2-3	CASSHFGSNTDTQYF	TGTGCCAGCAGCCACTTCGGGAGTAACACAGATACGCAGTATTTT
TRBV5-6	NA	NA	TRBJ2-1	CASSFGPQTYNEQFF	TGTGCCAGCAGCTTCGGTCCCCAGACTTACAATGAGCAGTTCTTC
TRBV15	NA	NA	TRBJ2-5	CATSSSASRNSGLNEQYF	TGTGCCACCAGCAGCTCAGCCTCCAGGAACTCCGGGTTAAATGAGCAGTACTTC
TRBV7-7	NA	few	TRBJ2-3	CASSQKPTGTDTQYF	TGTGCCAGCAGTCAAAAACCGACAGGCACAGATACGCAGTATTTT
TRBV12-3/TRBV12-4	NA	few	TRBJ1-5	CASSFLDGGGNQPQHF	TGTGCCAGCAGTTTCCTCGACGGGGGTGGGAATCAGCCCCAGCATTTT
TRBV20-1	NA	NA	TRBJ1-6	CSARDILRARDSPLHF	TGCAGTGCTAGAGATATACTTCGGGCGCGTGATTCACCCCTCCACTTT
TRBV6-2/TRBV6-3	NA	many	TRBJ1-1	CASIPPLLGGPTEAFF	TGTGCCAGCATCCCCCCGTTGTTAGGGGGGCCCACTGAAGCTTTCTTT
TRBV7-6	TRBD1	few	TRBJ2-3	CASSSGQAGLVTQYF	TGTGCCAGCAGCTCGGGACAGGCCGGCCTGGTTACGCAGTATTTT
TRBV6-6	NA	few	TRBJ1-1	CASSRAGRWTEAFF	TGTGCCAGCAGCCGAGCGGGGAGGTGGACTGAAGCTTTCTTT
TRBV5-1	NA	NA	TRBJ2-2	CASSFDGGLGTGELFF	TGCGCCAGCAGTTTTGATGGGGGATTAGGCACCGGGGAGCTGTTTTTT
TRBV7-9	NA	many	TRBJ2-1	CASSLVAGTKIGNEQFF	TGTGCCAGCAGCTTAGTGGCCGGGACCAAGATCGGCAATGAGCAGTTCTTC